This TCR beta chain was found in a study of Ad26.COV2.S vaccination and SARS-CoV-2 variants. Study-level findings and limits: Placebo and vaccine recipients had non-spike TCR breadth that was similar. Researchers cautioned that TCR breadth and depth analyses may have underestimated total T cell responses. Substantial breadth in spike-specific CD8+ and CD4+ T cell responses was reportedly seen after vaccination. Spike-specific TCR breadth ran higher among vaccine recipients than placebo recipients.

The V segment lost 0 bases and the J segment 4 bases; nucleotides outside the gene matches: 14. Germline loops: CDR1 KGHSH, CDR2 LQKENI. CDR3 length: 18 amino acids. Details on this clone: The antigen is unknown.

Generated by immunoSEQ multiplex PCR, the TCRdb table keeps only in-frame clones and is missing some. The sample has approximately 150,000 clones; just over 85% are singletons. The chain recombines TRBV18 with TRBJ1-2; 7 bases map to TRBD1. Sample: peripheral blood, taken after recovery from COVID-19. The source is a human donor who had recovered from COVID-19. CDR3 coding DNA: TGTGCCAGCTCACCACCGGGGACAGCGGCCATTCGACTCTATGGCTACACCTTC. Amino acid sequence: CASSPPGTAAIRLYGYTF.